A selection of T cell receptor beta chains follows, all from one sample in a study of T cells in localized non-small cell lung cancer. Sequencing used immunoSEQ multiplex PCR; TCRdb keeps in-frame clones, though not all of them. This table holds 100,000 to 150,000 clones, roughly nine tenths found once. The sample was peripheral blood, taken before any cancer treatment. The receptors come from an older female donor with stage I lung adenocarcinoma. Both conserved end residues are part of each CDR3. A D gene is named only where the DNA matches it firmly. Size is omitted from some rows. Given values are once, few, many or a class for expanded clones.

d_gene: -
j_gene: TRBJ2-5
v_gene: TRBV29-1
abundance: -
CDR3aa: CSVYRGQETQYF
CDR3nt: TGCAGCGTTTATAGAGGCCAAGAGACCCAGTACTTC

d_gene: -
j_gene: TRBJ2-2
v_gene: TRBV6-5
abundance: -
CDR3aa: CASARDNANTGELFF
CDR3nt: TGTGCCAGCGCGAGGGACAACGCGAACACCGGGGAGCTGTTTTTT

d_gene: -
j_gene: TRBJ2-2
v_gene: TRBV18
abundance: -
CDR3aa: CASSPANTGELFF
CDR3nt: TGTGCCAGCTCCCCTGCGAACACCGGGGAGCTGTTTTTT

d_gene: -
j_gene: TRBJ2-5
v_gene: TRBV7-3
abundance: -
CDR3aa: CASSLTPAQETQYF
CDR3nt: TGTGCCAGCAGCTTAACCCCAGCCCAAGAGACCCAGTACTTC

d_gene: TRBD2
j_gene: TRBJ2-1
v_gene: TRBV2
abundance: -
CDR3aa: CASSEGVSGNYNEQFF
CDR3nt: TGTGCCAGCAGTGAAGGGGTTAGCGGGAACTACAATGAGCAGTTCTTC

d_gene: TRBD1
j_gene: TRBJ2-1
v_gene: TRBV5-1
abundance: -
CDR3aa: CASSQGTDRDEQFF
CDR3nt: TGCGCCAGCAGCCAAGGTACCGACAGGGATGAGCAGTTCTTC

d_gene: TRBD2
j_gene: TRBJ2-2
v_gene: TRBV30
abundance: -
CDR3aa: CAAPTRASGRGNTGELFF
CDR3nt: TGTGCCGCCCCCACCCGGGCATCCGGGAGGGGGAACACCGGGGAGCTGTTTTTT

d_gene: TRBD2
j_gene: TRBJ2-5
v_gene: TRBV5-4
abundance: once
CDR3aa: CASSLPAGGQGAQYF
CDR3nt: TGTGCCAGCAGCTTGCCAGCGGGAGGCCAAGGGGCCCAGTACTTC

d_gene: -
j_gene: TRBJ1-5
v_gene: TRBV5-4
abundance: -
CDR3aa: CATTRTVNQPQHF
CDR3nt: TGTGCCACAACACGGACAGTCAATCAGCCCCAGCATTTT

d_gene: TRBD1
j_gene: TRBJ1-2
v_gene: TRBV30
abundance: -
CDR3aa: CAWLHRAGGSYGYTF
CDR3nt: TGTGCCTGGCTGCACCGGGCAGGGGGAAGCTATGGCTACACCTTC

d_gene: -
j_gene: TRBJ2-5
v_gene: TRBV11-3
abundance: -
CDR3aa: CASSLDSLWAQYF
CDR3nt: TGTGCCAGCAGCTTAGATTCTCTCTGGGCCCAGTACTTC

d_gene: -
j_gene: TRBJ1-3
v_gene: TRBV5-6
abundance: -
CDR3aa: CASSLGPYSGNTIYF
CDR3nt: TGTGCCAGCAGCTTGGGGCCGTACTCTGGAAACACCATATATTTT

d_gene: -
j_gene: TRBJ1-4
v_gene: TRBV25-1
abundance: -
CDR3aa: CASISGVSEKLFF
CDR3nt: TGTGCCAGCATCTCTGGGGTCAGTGAAAAACTGTTTTTT

d_gene: TRBD1
j_gene: TRBJ1-2
v_gene: TRBV5-4
abundance: -
CDR3aa: CASSLWQGAGYTF
CDR3nt: TGTGCCAGCAGCTTGTGGCAGGGGGCTGGCTACACCTTC

d_gene: -
j_gene: TRBJ2-1
v_gene: TRBV7-9
abundance: -
CDR3aa: CASSLDVAEQFF
CDR3nt: TGTGCCAGCAGCTTGGACGTGGCGGAGCAGTTCTTC

d_gene: TRBD2
j_gene: TRBJ2-5
v_gene: TRBV19
abundance: -
CDR3aa: CASSILGPLAGVKETQYF
CDR3nt: TGTGCCAGTAGTATCCTTGGGCCCTTAGCGGGAGTCAAAGAGACCCAGTACTTC

d_gene: -
j_gene: TRBJ1-5
v_gene: TRBV5-5
abundance: -
CDR3aa: CASSTIGDSNQPQHF
CDR3nt: TGTGCCAGCAGTACAATTGGGGATAGCAATCAGCCCCAGCATTTT

d_gene: -
j_gene: TRBJ1-3
v_gene: TRBV2
abundance: -
CDR3aa: CASRERAGNTIYF
CDR3nt: TGTGCCAGCAGAGAGAGGGCTGGAAACACCATATATTTT

d_gene: TRBD2
j_gene: TRBJ2-7
v_gene: TRBV19
abundance: -
CDR3aa: CASSKAGLAGEKGYEQYF
CDR3nt: TGTGCCAGTAGTAAGGCGGGACTAGCGGGAGAGAAAGGCTACGAGCAGTACTTC

d_gene: -
j_gene: TRBJ2-5
v_gene: TRBV6-1
abundance: -
CDR3aa: CASSELTGPQETQYF
CDR3nt: TGTGCCAGCAGTGAACTGACGGGACCACAAGAGACCCAGTACTTC

d_gene: TRBD1
j_gene: TRBJ2-5
v_gene: TRBV2
abundance: -
CDR3aa: CASSGQGVGQETQYF
CDR3nt: TGTGCCAGCAGTGGACAGGGGGTGGGGCAAGAGACCCAGTACTTC

d_gene: -
j_gene: TRBJ2-1
v_gene: TRBV18
abundance: -
CDR3aa: CASSPRVEAYEQFF
CDR3nt: TGTGCCAGCTCACCACGCGTAGAGGCCTATGAGCAGTTCTTC

d_gene: TRBD2
j_gene: TRBJ2-7
v_gene: TRBV5-4
abundance: -
CDR3aa: CASSSPRGLVSYEQYF
CDR3nt: TGTGCCAGCAGCTCCCCCCGGGGACTAGTATCCTACGAGCAGTACTTC

d_gene: -
j_gene: TRBJ2-4
v_gene: TRBV4-1
abundance: -
CDR3aa: CASSQDPALAKNIQYF
CDR3nt: TGCGCCAGCAGCCAAGATCCAGCCTTAGCCAAAAACATTCAGTACTTC

d_gene: TRBD1
j_gene: TRBJ1-4
v_gene: TRBV7-8
abundance: -
CDR3aa: CASSLAPGQGPEKLFF
CDR3nt: TGTGCCAGCAGCTTAGCGCCCGGACAGGGACCAGAAAAACTGTTTTTT

d_gene: -
j_gene: TRBJ2-2
v_gene: TRBV9
abundance: -
CDR3aa: CASSVATWSNTGELFF
CDR3nt: TGTGCCAGCAGCGTAGCTACCTGGTCAAACACCGGGGAGCTGTTTTTT

d_gene: -
j_gene: TRBJ1-1
v_gene: TRBV7-2
abundance: -
CDR3aa: CASSLASVMNTEAFF
CDR3nt: TGTGCCAGCAGCTTAGCCAGCGTAATGAACACTGAAGCTTTCTTT

d_gene: -
j_gene: TRBJ2-5
v_gene: TRBV2
abundance: -
CDR3aa: CASSPSLQETQYF
CDR3nt: TGTGCCAGCAGTCCCAGCCTCCAAGAGACCCAGTACTTC

d_gene: -
j_gene: TRBJ2-5
v_gene: TRBV30
abundance: -
CDR3aa: CAWSIQGAETQYF
CDR3nt: TGTGCCTGGAGTATACAGGGTGCAGAGACCCAGTACTTC

d_gene: -
j_gene: TRBJ2-5
v_gene: TRBV29-1
abundance: -
CDR3aa: CSVDWGGGAEETQYF
CDR3nt: TGCAGCGTTGATTGGGGCGGAGGAGCGGAGGAGACCCAGTACTTC

d_gene: -
j_gene: TRBJ2-6
v_gene: TRBV27
abundance: -
CDR3aa: CASSIRGTGANVLTF
CDR3nt: TGTGCCAGCAGTATTAGGGGTACAGGGGCCAACGTCCTGACTTTC

d_gene: TRBD1
j_gene: TRBJ2-3
v_gene: TRBV27
abundance: -
CDR3aa: CASSSTPGTGSTRQGTQYF
CDR3nt: TGTGCCAGCAGTTCTACGCCTGGGACAGGGTCAACGCGTCAAGGTACGCAGTATTTT

d_gene: TRBD2
j_gene: TRBJ2-7
v_gene: TRBV5-6
abundance: -
CDR3aa: CASSLWRESYEQYF
CDR3nt: TGTGCCAGCAGCTTGTGGCGGGAGTCCTACGAGCAGTACTTC

d_gene: -
j_gene: TRBJ2-2
v_gene: TRBV2
abundance: few
CDR3aa: CASSDRRNTGELFF
CDR3nt: TGTGCCAGCAGTGATAGGCGGAACACCGGGGAGCTGTTTTTT

d_gene: -
j_gene: TRBJ2-5
v_gene: TRBV30
abundance: once
CDR3aa: CAWGQLGTQYF
CDR3nt: TGTGCCTGGGGACAGTTGGGGACCCAGTACTTC

d_gene: -
j_gene: TRBJ2-7
v_gene: TRBV7-2
abundance: -
CDR3aa: CASSFSYEQYF
CDR3nt: TGTGCCAGCAGCTTTAGCTACGAGCAGTACTTC

d_gene: -
j_gene: TRBJ2-7
v_gene: TRBV9
abundance: -
CDR3aa: CASSVGGGGWDPYEQYF
CDR3nt: TGTGCCAGCAGCGTAGGAGGAGGGGGGTGGGACCCCTACGAGCAGTACTTC

d_gene: TRBD1
j_gene: TRBJ2-3
v_gene: TRBV4-1
abundance: -
CDR3aa: CASSQPGTGGITDTQYF
CDR3nt: TGCGCCAGCAGCCAACCCGGGACAGGGGGCATCACAGATACGCAGTATTTT

d_gene: TRBD2
j_gene: TRBJ2-7
v_gene: TRBV27
abundance: -
CDR3aa: CASRGLAGVEQYF
CDR3nt: TGTGCCAGCAGGGGACTAGCGGGAGTAGAGCAGTACTTC

d_gene: TRBD2
j_gene: TRBJ2-7
v_gene: TRBV27
abundance: -
CDR3aa: CASSKRENEQYF
CDR3nt: TGTGCCAGCAGCAAGCGGGAAAACGAGCAGTACTTC

d_gene: -
j_gene: TRBJ1-2
v_gene: TRBV5-1
abundance: -
CDR3aa: CASSLAGSYGYTF
CDR3nt: TGCGCCAGCAGCTTGGCTGGGAGTTATGGCTACACCTTC

d_gene: TRBD2
j_gene: TRBJ2-5
v_gene: TRBV2
abundance: once
CDR3aa: CASSSRGLAGVETQYF
CDR3nt: TGTGCCAGCAGTTCCCGCGGGCTAGCGGGAGTTGAGACCCAGTACTTC

d_gene: -
j_gene: TRBJ1-2
v_gene: TRBV28
abundance: -
CDR3aa: CASSLNQGTYGYTF
CDR3nt: TGTGCCAGCAGTTTAAATCAGGGGACCTATGGCTACACCTTC

d_gene: TRBD1
j_gene: TRBJ2-2
v_gene: TRBV19
abundance: -
CDR3aa: CASGLTGITGELFF
CDR3nt: TGTGCCAGTGGGCTGACAGGGATCACCGGGGAGCTGTTTTTT

d_gene: TRBD1
j_gene: TRBJ1-2
v_gene: TRBV28
abundance: -
CDR3aa: CASSDRVLYGYTF
CDR3nt: TGTGCCAGCAGTGACAGGGTTCTCTATGGCTACACCTTC

d_gene: -
j_gene: TRBJ1-5
v_gene: TRBV6-1
abundance: -
CDR3aa: CASSDVGYNQPQHF
CDR3nt: TGTGCCAGCAGTGATGTGGGTTACAATCAGCCCCAGCATTTT

d_gene: -
j_gene: TRBJ1-4
v_gene: TRBV30
abundance: -
CDR3aa: CAWSVPNLRVKGGKLFF
CDR3nt: TGTGCCTGGAGTGTACCCAACCTCAGGGTAAAGGGGGGAAAACTGTTTTTT

d_gene: TRBD2
j_gene: TRBJ2-7
v_gene: TRBV30
abundance: -
CDR3aa: CAWSKTSGRWEQYF
CDR3nt: TGTGCCTGGAGTAAGACTAGCGGGAGGTGGGAGCAGTACTTC

d_gene: TRBD2
j_gene: TRBJ2-2
v_gene: TRBV19
abundance: -
CDR3aa: CATGRGGLAENDGTGELFF
CDR3nt: TGTGCCACCGGAAGGGGCGGACTAGCGGAGAACGACGGCACCGGGGAGCTGTTTTTT

d_gene: -
j_gene: TRBJ1-5
v_gene: TRBV27
abundance: -
CDR3aa: CASRGRETQPQHF
CDR3nt: TGTGCCAGCAGGGGCAGGGAAACTCAGCCCCAGCATTTT

d_gene: TRBD2
j_gene: TRBJ2-1
v_gene: TRBV19
abundance: -
CDR3aa: CATKWLAGGLDEQFF
CDR3nt: TGTGCCACCAAATGGCTAGCGGGAGGTTTGGATGAGCAGTTCTTC

d_gene: -
j_gene: TRBJ1-3
v_gene: TRBV5-1
abundance: -
CDR3aa: CASSLGQERNTIYF
CDR3nt: TGCGCCAGCAGCTTGGGACAGGAGCGAAACACCATATATTTT

d_gene: TRBD2
j_gene: TRBJ2-3
v_gene: TRBV19
abundance: -
CDR3aa: CASSRTSGWADTQYF
CDR3nt: TGTGCCAGTAGTAGGACTAGCGGATGGGCAGATACGCAGTATTTT

d_gene: -
j_gene: TRBJ2-2
v_gene: TRBV27
abundance: once
CDR3aa: CASSLATNTGELFF
CDR3nt: TGTGCCAGCAGTTTGGCCACGAACACCGGGGAGCTGTTTTTT

d_gene: TRBD2
j_gene: TRBJ2-3
v_gene: TRBV7-2
abundance: -
CDR3aa: CASSLALAGAGTDTQYF
CDR3nt: TGTGCCAGCAGCTTAGCGTTAGCGGGAGCGGGGACAGATACGCAGTATTTT

d_gene: -
j_gene: TRBJ2-5
v_gene: TRBV5-1
abundance: many
CDR3aa: CASKASETQYF
CDR3nt: TGCGCCAGCAAAGCCTCAGAGACCCAGTACTTC